This T cell receptor beta chain stems from a study of blood T cell repertoires in COVID-19 (dated by TCRdb to 2019 to 2021). Regarding the complete study: Samples from collaborators originated in the United States, Italy and Spain and spanned both the acute and convalescent phases of COVID-19. The prospective study material was composed of cDNA or gDNA derived from T cells, B-cell-depleted T cells, or PBMCs. The dataset comprised deeply sampled blood TCRbeta repertoires from subjects exposed to, actively infected with, or recovered from COVID-19. A freely available public database, intended as a resource for researchers studying the immune response to SARS-CoV-2, is where the repertoires were released. Samples were obtained from the ongoing ImmuneRACE study (first 160 participants) and from over a thousand subjects provided by 6 global collaborators. A de-identified subject ID, COVID-19 status, age in years and sex were almost always included in the sample metadata. HLA class I and class II types, where available, came from metadata supplied by the sample provider rather than from assay-based typing. The paper as a whole reports these results and caveats: Clinical and demographic metadata were provided uncurated, with the amount varying by source and participant.

The immunoSEQ Assay, a bias-controlled multiplex PCR, was used to amplify TCRbeta CDR3 regions from genomic DNA. The paper's data handling went like this. Nucleated cell counts per sample were estimated from amplification of reference gene primers within the assay. Sequence reads were collapsed and filtered to measure the absolute abundance of every unique TCRbeta CDR3 rearrangement. Productive Simpson clonality was computed per sample as the square root of Simpson's diversity index over productive rearrangements. Here the immuneACCESS table is served through TCRdb, limited to in-frame sequences with V and J called. Missing clones are a known gap in these copies; in checked studies unresolved V genes cover under half, and the rest lacks a known reason. That table is the source of V, J and clone size, and D and trimming were worked out from the DNA. In this sample the table shows about 220,000 clones, over 65% of which occur a single time. Jointly, the top ten make up roughly 3.5% of the sample.

Participants in the prospective study were aged roughly 18 to 89 years, lived in some 24 United States geographic areas, and enrolled through a virtual design. In the prospective study, cohorts were assigned on the basis of participant-reported clinical history obtained from a screening survey and a study questionnaire. For ImmuneRACE Cohort 3, a participant was defined as recovered based on two consecutive negative NP/OP PCR tests, clearance by a healthcare professional, or resolution of symptoms. Mobile phlebotomists in the prospective study collected whole blood, serum and a nasopharyngeal or oropharyngeal swab from every participant. Participants in the prospective study had the option to provide additional blood draws and questionnaires over an approximately two-month period. Before DNA extraction, blood samples from the prospective study were shipped at room temperature or frozen. The junction carries 14 bases between V and J, which are trimmed by 2 bases and 5 bases respectively. Reading from cysteine to phenylalanine, the CDR3 counts 15 amino acids. The retained sequence is limited to the CDR3, 45 bases, with the frame set at the first base. The germline V gene encodes CDR1 SGHTS and CDR2 YDEGEE.

This clone has only one observation. No antigen is known for it. No base quality information exists; no much larger clone differs at one position. The V and J genes are TRBV5-8 and TRBJ1-5; the D gene assignment is ambiguous. The sequencing input was PBMCs or T cells enriched from blood (not recorded which). The TCR was taken from a woman aged 55-75 years who had recovered from COVID-19. The DNA sequence is TGTGCCAGCAGCTTAAGCGCCGGGATTTATCAGCCCCAGCATTTT. Protein translation: CASSLSAGIYQPQHF.